This T cell receptor (beta chain) originates from a study of cytomegalovirus exposure and HLA in healthy donors. Vbeta (60) and Jbeta (13) primers were used in the PCR. Generated by immunoSEQ multiplex PCR, the TCRdb table keeps only in-frame clones and is missing some. Of 150,000 or so clones listed, 60% to 85% are singletons. The V and J ends lost 0 bases and 2 bases, in that order; junction bases with no gene match: 2. This CDR3 has 15 residues. From germline, CDR1 is SGHRS and CDR2 YFSETQ. The V gene is TRBV5-1, the J gene TRBJ1-3; 7 bases line up with TRBD1. The source is a woman aged 45-65 years in good health and CMV-seropositive. The sequencing input was PBMCs. The CDR3 here is CASSLDQGAGNTIYF. Here the CDR3 DNA reads TGCGCCAGCAGCTTGGATCAGGGGGCTGGAAACACCATATATTTT.